Below, 9 T cell receptor beta chains from the same sample are listed, as sequenced in a study of T cell responses to AZD1222 COVID-19 vaccine. Profiling relied on immunoSEQ multiplex PCR, and the TCRdb table lists in-frame clones only, not all of them. The profile covers approximately 150,000 clones, with 90% to 95% appearing a single time and more than 1.3% taken by the ten largest. This specimen was peripheral blood, taken on day 0 of AZD1222 vaccination. The source is an adult in good health.

This rearrangement joins TRBV10-3 to TRBJ1-1; D perhaps matches TRBD1 (5 bases). The CDR3 has 14 residues. The germline V gene encodes CDR1 ENHRY and CDR2 SYGVKD. The V and J ends lost 4 bases and 4 bases respectively, with 13 bases between them. CDR3 nucleotides: TGTGCCATCAGTGCGCAGGGAGGTACCACTGAAGCTTTCTTT. The encoded protein is CAISAQGGTTEAFF.

V and J are TRBV7-2 and TRBJ1-1; 8 bases are shared with TRBD1. Germline trimming cut 5 bases from V and 6 bases from J; bases unmatched to any gene: 11. CDR3 size: 15 residues. The germline CDR1 and CDR2 sequences are SGHTA and FQGNSA. The CDR3 DNA follows: TGTGCCAGCAGCGACGACAGGGGTATGGTGCCTGAAGCTTTCTTT. This gives the protein CASSDDRGMVPEAFF.

The chain couples TRBV5-6 to TRBJ1-2; 7 nucleotides match TRBD1. The CDR3 is 17 amino acids. J was trimmed by 4 bases and V by 3 bases; bases with no gene match: 15. Per the germline V gene, CDR1 is SGHDT and CDR2 is YYEEEE. CDR3 region: CASSSGRKGGAGYGYTF. In DNA, the CDR3 is TGTGCCAGCAGCTCCGGAAGGAAAGGGGGCGCTGGCTATGGCTACACCTTC. Looking up the rest from reference TRBV5-6 and TRBJ1-2 gives the full variable domain: DAGVTQSPTHLIKTRGQQVTLRCSPKSGHDTVSWYQQALGQGPQFIFQYYEEEERQRGNFPDRFSGHQFPNYSSELNVNALLLGDSALYLCASSSGRKGGAGYGYTFGSGTRLTVV.

The chain is built from TRBV11-2 and TRBJ2-1, with TRBD2 identical over 7 bases. V lost 6 bases and J lost 4; bases outside the gene matches: 9. This CDR3 is built from 15 residues. Germline V gene lookup returns CDR1 SGHAT and CDR2 FQNNGV. For the CDR3, the DNA is TGTGCCAGCAGGACGATGGGCGGGAGTTACAATGAGCAGTTCTTC. It encodes CASRTMGGSYNEQFF.

In regard to this clone: The junction differs from germline at one of its ends, possibly a read error. This chain connects TRBV6-1 to TRBJ2-7; no firm D call. Germline V gene data show CDR1 as MNHNS and CDR2 as SASEGT. This CDR3 spans 14 amino acids. This CDR3 is CASSEAGVGYEQYF. The CDR3 DNA sequence: TGTGCCAGCAGCGAAGCTGGCGTGGGCTACGAGCAGTACTTC.

The V and J genes are TRBV15 and TRBJ1-1; possible D gene TRBD1, 5 bases. Trimming took 5 bases from V and 11 from J, leaving 15 bases between them. CDR1 LNHNV and CDR2 YYDKDF come from the germline V gene (reference sequence). The CDR3 runs 12 residues. For the CDR3, the DNA is TGTGCCACCAGCCGGGGGGACGGGGGGGCTTTCTTT. Amino acids: CATSRGDGGAFF. Full variable domain (outside the CDR3, taken from reference TRBV15 and TRBJ1-1): DAMVIQNPRYQVTQFGKPVTLSCSQTLNHNVMYWYQQKSSQAPKLLFHYYDKDFNNEADTPDNFQSRRPNTSFCFLDIRSPGLGDTAMYLCATSRGDGGAFFGQGTRLTVV.

The gene calls are TRBV28 and TRBJ2-1; 7 bases are shared with TRBD2. Germline V lookup: CDR1 MDHEN, CDR2 SYDVKM. This CDR3 comprises 16 residues. V lost 7 bases and J lost 4; bases outside the gene matches: 13. CDR3 coding DNA: TGTGCCAGCACCCAAGCAACGGGGGGAGGGTACAATGAGCAGTTCTTC. Its protein product is CASTQATGGGYNEQFF.

This clone appeared a single time. CDR3 nucleotide sequence: TGTGCCAGTACCCCTCGACAGTTACCGGTAGCGGGAAGCACAGATACGCAGTATTTT. Its protein is CASTPRQLPVAGSTDTQYF. This chain links TRBV19 with TRBJ2-3; TRBD2 agrees at 8 bases. After removal of 7 bases from V and 0 bases from J, the junction contained 18 bases not matched to a gene. Germline V gene data show CDR1 as LNHDA and CDR2 as SQIVND (reference sequence). The CDR3 length is 19 residues.

The chain links TRBV14 to TRBJ2-3; TRBD1 aligns across 12 bases. The CDR3 length is 16 residues. Germline CDR1 reads SGHDN; CDR2 reads FVKESK. Unmatched junction bases numbered 8, after V lost 4 bases and J lost 6 bases. CDR3 in amino acids: CASSRAGTGGSDTQYF. Here the CDR3 DNA reads TGTGCCAGCAGCCGAGCCGGGACAGGGGGCTCCGATACGCAGTATTTT.